This TCR beta chain was identified during a study of CDR3 diversity in severe acne. In TCRdb, the PCR reads were re-called with MiXCR into one record per CDR3 protein. The sample has about 90,000 distinct CDR3 sequences, 49% seen once. As to this clonotype: The junction and the germline gene differ at one end; a read error may be behind it.

Sequencing was performed on blood. The receptor was derived from a male donor with severe acne vulgaris.

The CDR3 loop is CASSQRADSSYNEQFF. Written as DNA, the CDR3 is TGCGCCAGCAGCCAAAGGGCAGATAGCTCCTACAATGAGCAGTTCTTC. This chain connects TRBV7-2 to TRBJ2-1; D call uncertain. The CDR3 sequence is 16 residues long. Germline-derived CDR1 and CDR2 are SGHTA and FQGNSA.